This TCR beta chain was observed in a study of T-cell reconstitution after alpha-beta-depleted transplantation in children. General study results and limits: After transplant, at about two months, alpha-beta T cells were reportedly derived from several hundred expanded graft clones. At one year after transplant, newly produced T cells mostly accounted for T-cell counts and diversity.

V was clipped by 2 bases and J by 5 bases; unmatched bases: 3. The CDR3 is 14 amino acids. In germline, CDR1 is LNHNV, CDR2 YYDKDF (reference sequence). This clonotype appeared a few times. Its cognate antigen is unknown. Preparing the TCRbeta library involved the use of unique molecular identifiers. Using its own MiXCR run on the PCR reads, TCRdb lists one record per CDR3 protein. The profile shows about 580,000 distinct CDR3 sequences, roughly 30% of them singletons. This specimen consisted of PBMCs, obtained before TCRalphabeta/CD19-depleted stem cell transplant. V is TRBV15 and J is TRBJ2-5; 9 positions match TRBD2. This clonotype originated in a boy younger than two with Wiskott-Aldrich syndrome, due to receive a stem cell transplant. In DNA, the CDR3 is TGTGCCACCAGCAGACCCGGACTAGCGGAGACCCAGTACTTC. Its translation: CATSRPGLAETQYF.